This entry concerns a single TCR beta chain. This CDR3 spans 15 amino acids. V was clipped by 0 bases and J by 6 bases, with 12 bases between them. The germline V gene encodes CDR1 SGHRS and CDR2 YFSETQ. Original processing methods: Reference gene primer amplification in the assay estimated nucleated cell counts. Sequenced by immunoSEQ multiplex PCR; TCRdb stores in-frame clones only, minus some. V and J calls and clone size are as listed in that table; D and trimming were resolved from the DNA. The sample yields about 170,000 clones, around four fifths seen once. The sample belongs to a study of blood T cell repertoires in COVID-19. Study-level information: Sources were T cells, B-cell-depleted T cells, or PBMCs; the material itself was cDNA or gDNA.

The receptor was isolated from a woman over 75 with active or convalescent COVID-19. This chain joins TRBV5-1 and TRBJ2-2; a possible D gene is TRBD1 (6 bases). The sample consisted of peripheral blood. The CDR3 DNA follows: TGCGCCAGCAGCTTGGGACAGGCGGGCCCCGGGGAGCTGTTTTTT. Encoded protein: CASSLGQAGPGELFF.